A single sample gave rise to the 17 T cell receptor beta chains below, sequenced in a study of blood T cell repertoires in COVID-19. This table comes from immunoSEQ multiplex PCR, and its TCRdb copy is limited to in-frame clones, with some not included. The sample has 440,000 or so clones, about 88% seen once; the top ten hold less than 2%. What was sequenced was peripheral blood. The receptors were gathered from a woman aged 35 to 49 with COVID-19, enrolled during active disease.

The chain joins TRBV28 to TRBJ2-3; TRBD2 is a possible D gene (6 bases). CDR1 is MDHEN, CDR2 SYDVKM, per germline. This CDR3 has 16 amino acids. Trimming took 7 bases from V and 0 from J, leaving 17 bases between them. The CDR3 nucleotides read TGTGCCAGCACGGCAGTAGGGCGGGGAAGCACAGATACGCAGTATTTT. It yields the protein CASTAVGRGSTDTQYF.

The V and J genes are TRBV11-2 and TRBJ1-1, with 7 bases aligning to TRBD1. Germline V gene data show CDR1 as SGHAT and CDR2 as FQNNGV. This CDR3 is 14 amino acids long. Trimming removed 4 bases from V and 5 bases from J; junction bases left unmatched: 7. The CDR3 protein is CASSSTTGATEAFF. CDR3 nucleotides: TGTGCCAGCAGCTCCACCACAGGGGCGACTGAAGCTTTCTTT.

This chain uses TRBV10-1 with TRBJ2-3, with TRBD2 identical over 9 bases. Germline CDR1 reads WNHNN; CDR2 reads SYGVQD (reference sequence). J was trimmed by 6 bases and V by 4 bases; bases with no gene match: 17. The CDR3 is 18 residues long. CDR3 protein: CASSGGGSAGGPNDTQYF. In DNA, the CDR3 is TGCGCCAGCAGTGGAGGGGGGTCGGCGGGAGGGCCAAACGATACGCAGTATTTT.

The rearrangement links TRBV19 to TRBJ1-2, with 7 bases that match TRBD1. V shed 2 bases, J shed 3 bases, and the junction held 6 bases outside the gene matches. This CDR3 is 15 amino acids long. Germline assignment: CDR1 LNHDA and CDR2 SQIVND (reference sequence). This CDR3 is CASSINRGGDYGYTF. CDR3 DNA sequence: TGTGCCAGTAGTATAAACCGAGGGGGCGACTATGGCTACACCTTC.

The rearrangement links TRBV7-3 to TRBJ1-2, with 8 positions matching TRBD1. CDR1 is SGHTA, CDR2 FQGTGA, per germline. This CDR3 contains 15 residues. Trimming at V came to 5 bases and at J to 3 bases, leaving 8 bases not matched to a gene. CDR3: CASSITYRGDYGYTF. In DNA, the CDR3 is TGTGCCAGCAGCATCACTTACAGGGGGGACTATGGCTACACCTTC.

J is TRBJ1-5 and V is TRBV28; D perhaps matches TRBD1 (5 bases). CDR3 length: 12 residues. V lost 11 bases, J lost 6 bases, and 14 bases lay in between. Germline V gene data show CDR1 as MDHEN and CDR2 as SYDVKM. This CDR3 reads CALGVSSQPQHF. The CDR3 region has the DNA TGTGCCTTAGGGGTTTCGAGTCAGCCCCAGCATTTT.

This chain uses TRBV6-5 with TRBJ2-7, with 7 bases that match TRBD1. The CDR3 has 14 amino acids. CDR1 is MNHEY, CDR2 SVGAGI, per germline. V lost 10 bases and J lost 7; bases outside the gene matches: 16. In DNA form, the CDR3 reads TGTGCCACCTCGTTATATCAGGGGGTAACGGAGCAGTACTTC. It encodes CATSLYQGVTEQYF.

CDR3 in DNA: TGCGCCAGCAGCTTGGCCCAGGGATTGAGCGGGCGTAACACCGGGGAGCTGTTTTTT. Protein sequence: CASSLAQGLSGRNTGELFF. The chain combines TRBV5-1 with TRBJ2-2, with a tentative D call TRBD2 (6 bases). Per germline, CDR1 SGHRS and CDR2 YFSETQ. Trimming left V 0 bases short and J 2 bases short, with 20 bases between. This CDR3 is 19 amino acids long. Drawing the rest from reference TRBV5-1 and TRBJ2-2, the complete variable domain is KAGVTQTPRYLIKTRGQQVTLSCSPISGHRSVSWYQQTPGQGLQFLFEYFSETQRNKGNFPGRFSGRQFSNSRSEMNVSTLELGDSALYLCASSLAQGLSGRNTGELFFGEGSRLTVL.

This sequence joins TRBV7-6 and TRBJ2-3, with TRBD2 matching over 11 bases. The J segment lost 0 bases and the V segment lost 2 bases, leaving 7 bases of the junction unmatched. The germline CDR1 and CDR2 sequences are SGHVS and FNYEAQ. This CDR3 region has 18 residues. CDR3 coding DNA: TGTGCCAGCAGCTTAAAGGTAGCGGGGGGGAGAAGCACAGATACGCAGTATTTT. This gives the protein CASSLKVAGGRSTDTQYF.

The chain uses TRBV30 and TRBJ1-6, with D possibly being TRBD1 (5 bases). Germline V gene data show CDR1 as GTSNPN and CDR2 as SVGIG (reference sequence). The CDR3 consists of 15 residues. Trimming removed 0 bases from V and 8 bases from J, with 14 bases in between. The CDR3 sequence: CAWSVQALLDSPLHF. The CDR3 DNA follows: TGTGCCTGGAGTGTACAGGCTCTGCTTGATTCACCCCTCCACTTT.

With respect to this clone: The same CDR3 arises from other DNA sequences in this sample as well. J is TRBJ1-6 and V is TRBV5-4, with a weak D call TRBD1 (6 bases). The CDR3 length is 15 residues. CDR1 and CDR2 (germline): SGHNT, YYREEE (reference sequence). The V and J ends lost 3 bases and 4 bases respectively, with 11 bases between them. CDR3 DNA: TGTGCCAGCAGCTCCCAGGGGTCGTATAATTCACCCCTCCACTTT. This sequence encodes CASSSQGSYNSPLHF.

This sequence joins TRBV20-1 and TRBJ1-2, with D uncertain. The CDR3 has 15 amino acids. The germline V gene encodes CDR1 DFQATT and CDR2 SNEGSKA (reference sequence). The V and J ends lost 3 bases and 6 bases respectively, with 20 bases between them. Here the CDR3 reads CSASSPDQLTNGYTF. Here the CDR3 DNA reads TGCAGTGCTAGTTCTCCAGACCAACTAACGAATGGCTACACCTTC.

The gene calls are TRBV2 and TRBJ1-4; 7 bases line up with TRBD1. The CDR3 covers 14 residues. The J segment lost 8 bases and the V segment lost 4 bases, leaving 7 bases of the junction unmatched. Germline V lookup: CDR1 SNHLY, CDR2 FYNNEI. CDR3 coding DNA: TGTGCCAGCAGTGGACAGGGTTGGGGGGAAAAACTGTTTTTT. This translates into CASSGQGWGEKLFF.

V and J are TRBV9 and TRBJ1-1, with 8 nucleotides matching TRBD1. V trimming: 0 bases; J trimming: 5 bases; junction bases outside the gene matches: 9. The germline gives CDR1 SGDLS, CDR2 YYNGEE. This CDR3 has 16 amino acids. CDR3 amino acids: CASSVASGGRETEAFF. CDR3 nucleotide sequence: TGTGCCAGCAGCGTAGCTTCAGGGGGCAGGGAAACTGAAGCTTTCTTT.

V gene TRBV29-1 combines with J gene TRBJ1-1; 8 bases match TRBD1. This CDR3 contains 17 residues. With V trimmed by 5 bases and J by 0 bases, 14 bases remained unmatched. Germline CDR1 SQVTM, CDR2 ANQGSEA. CDR3 DNA: TGCAGCGTTTTTACCAGGGGCCAGGGGGCTCTGAACACTGAAGCTTTCTTT. This sequence encodes CSVFTRGQGALNTEAFF.

The chain links TRBV28 to TRBJ1-2; D is ambiguous. Trimming took off 5 bases at V and 5 bases at J, with 18 bases between the two ends. Germline V lookup: CDR1 MDHEN, CDR2 SYDVKM. This CDR3 has 15 amino acids. The CDR3 protein is CASSPVGVTSYGYTF. In DNA, the CDR3 is TGTGCCAGCAGTCCGGTCGGGGTTACTTCGTATGGCTACACCTTC.

In this sample, this clone turned up once. One end of the junction does not line up with germline, which may come from a read error. The chain employs TRBV6-2 or TRBV6-3 and TRBJ1-1; TRBD1 matches 8 bases. CDR1 and CDR2 from the germline V gene are MNHEY and SVGEGT. The CDR3 is made up of 15 amino acids. In nucleotides, the CDR3 is TGTGCCAGCACTTACCACGGGACAGGGAACACTGAAGCTTTCTTT. Translating it yields CASTYHGTGNTEAFF.